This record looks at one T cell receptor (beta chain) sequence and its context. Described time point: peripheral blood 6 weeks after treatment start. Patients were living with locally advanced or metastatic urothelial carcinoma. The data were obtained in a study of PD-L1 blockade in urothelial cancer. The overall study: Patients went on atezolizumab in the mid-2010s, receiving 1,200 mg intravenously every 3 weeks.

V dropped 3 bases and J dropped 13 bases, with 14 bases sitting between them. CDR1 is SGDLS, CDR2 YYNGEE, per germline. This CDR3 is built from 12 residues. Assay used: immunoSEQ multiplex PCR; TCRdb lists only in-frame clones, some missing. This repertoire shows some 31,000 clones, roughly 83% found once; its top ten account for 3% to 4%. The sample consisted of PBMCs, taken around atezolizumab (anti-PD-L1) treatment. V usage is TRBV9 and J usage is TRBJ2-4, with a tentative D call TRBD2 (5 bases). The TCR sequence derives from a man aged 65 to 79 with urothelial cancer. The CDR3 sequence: CASSGGLGLQYF. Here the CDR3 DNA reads TGTGCCAGCAGCGGCGGACTCGGTTTGCAGTACTTC.